This entry lists 19 T cell receptor beta chains sequenced from one sample in a study of shared clonotypes between healthy human individuals. The protocol was immunoSEQ multiplex PCR, while the TCRdb copy is restricted to in-frame clones and leaves out a portion. Found here are under 1,900,000 clones, about 98.5% of them singletons; the top ten hold roughly 0.35%. Sequenced input: naive CD4+ T cells sorted from blood. Subset noted: CD45RA+ positively selected. The receptors derive from a man aged 30 to 45 in good health.

Details on this clone: Other DNA sequences in this specimen translate into the identical CDR3. V usage is TRBV20-1 and J usage is TRBJ2-7; D ambiguous. CDR1 and CDR2 (germline): DFQATT, SNEGSKA (reference sequence). Trimming took 1 base from V and 6 from J, leaving 7 bases between them. The CDR3 sequence is 11 residues long. The CDR3 here is CSARVTLEQYF. DNA for the CDR3: TGCAGTGCTAGAGTGACCCTCGAGCAGTACTTC.

V gene TRBV7-8 combines with J gene TRBJ2-7; a weak D match, TRBD1 (6 bases). The CDR3 runs to 14 residues. Trimming shortened V by 1 base and J by 4 bases, and 11 bases separated the two germline ends. Looked up from germline, CDR1 is SGHVS and CDR2 is FQNEAQ. The CDR3 loop is CASSLGQELYEQYF. The CDR3 nucleotides are TGTGCCAGCAGCTTAGGACAGGAGCTTTACGAGCAGTACTTC.

V and J are TRBV9 and TRBJ2-3; D may correspond to TRBD1 or TRBD2 (5 bases each). The CDR3 sequence is 17 residues long. CDR1 and CDR2 from the germline V gene are SGDLS and YYNGEE. Deletions cut 0 bases from V and 4 bases from J, with 18 bases between. The CDR3 DNA follows: TGTGCCAGCAGCGTAGAAGTCGCACTAGTAGGGGCAGATACGCAGTATTTT. Its protein is CASSVEVALVGADTQYF.

The rearrangement uses TRBV5-6 and TRBJ2-3, with D perhaps TRBD2 (5 bases). V lost 4 bases and J 6 bases, leaving 15 bases between the germline ends. The CDR3 length is 14 residues. From germline, CDR1 is SGHDT and CDR2 YYEEEE. The CDR3 reads CASSHENTGDTQYF. Written as DNA, the CDR3 is TGTGCCAGCAGCCACGAAAACACGGGGGATACGCAGTATTTT.

The chain recombines TRBV27 with TRBJ2-3, with TRBD1 matching 7 bases. The V gene's germline CDR1 is MNHEY and CDR2 SMNVEV (reference sequence). This CDR3 contains 14 residues. V gave up 3 bases and J gave up 0 bases; unmatched junction bases: 0. In DNA form, the CDR3 reads TGTGCCAGCAGTTTCAGGGGGAGCACAGATACGCAGTATTTT. Amino acids: CASSFRGSTDTQYF.

The J gene is TRBJ2-3, the V gene TRBV21-1; whether TRBD2, the table's D call, matches the DNA was not checked. TRBV21-1 is shown as a pseudogene. This CDR3 is 18 amino acids long. The CDR3 nucleotides read TGTGCCAGCATCAACAGCCCTAATCCCGGGACTGACACAGATACGCAGTATTTT. This gives the protein CASINSPNPGTDTDTQYF.

Written as DNA, the CDR3 is TGTGCCAGCAGCCTTGTGGGTTTCAGCAATCAGCCCCAGCATTTT. This codes for CASSLVGFSNQPQHF. The rearrangement links TRBV5-6 to TRBJ1-5; D not certain. V shed 4 bases and J shed 1 base, with 12 bases lying between them. Germline V gene data show CDR1 as SGHDT and CDR2 as YYEEEE. The length of the CDR3 is 15 residues. Complete variable domain (other parts from reference TRBV5-6 and TRBJ1-5): DAGVTQSPTHLIKTRGQQVTLRCSPKSGHDTVSWYQQALGQGPQFIFQYYEEEERQRGNFPDRFSGHQFPNYSSELNVNALLLGDSALYLCASSLVGFSNQPQHFGDGTRLSIL.

V and J are TRBV5-1 and TRBJ2-1; TRBD2 matches at 12 bases. V shed 7 bases and J 4 bases; nucleotides not matched to a gene: 18. Germline assignment: CDR1 SGHRS and CDR2 YFSETQ. This CDR3 is 19 amino acids long. CDR3 sequence reads: CASRRGSSGRAEVYNEQFF. The CDR3 DNA follows: TGCGCCAGCCGAAGAGGCTCTAGCGGGAGGGCCGAAGTGTACAATGAGCAGTTCTTC.

This clone was seen only once. The J gene is TRBJ2-3, the V gene TRBV4-1, with 10 bases matching TRBD2. CDR3 length: 16 residues. J gave up 7 bases and V 1 base, and 8 bases lay outside the gene matches. Germline CDR1 is MGHRA and CDR2 is YSYEKL. CDR3 bases: TGCGCCAGCAGCCAAGCGCCTCCTAGCGGGAGTTATACGCAGTATTTT. Translation gives CASSQAPPSGSYTQYF.

The genes are TRBV7-8 and TRBJ2-2, with a possible D match to TRBD2 (5 bases). CDR1 is SGHVS, CDR2 FQNEAQ, per germline. The V end lost 8 bases, the J end lost 5 bases, and 15 bases lay between the germline ends. The CDR3 consists of 14 residues. CDR3 region: CASSGSVATGELFF. CDR3 DNA: TGTGCCAGCTCTGGGAGCGTAGCTACCGGGGAGCTGTTTTTT.

A single count supports this clone. The chain joins TRBV14 to TRBJ2-2; 8 bases align to TRBD1. Germline V gene sequence: CDR1 SGHDN, CDR2 FVKESK. The V segment lost 1 base and the J segment 5 bases; nucleotides outside the gene matches: 6. CDR3 size: 16 residues. CDR3 nucleotide sequence: TGTGCCAGCAGCCAAGCGGGACAGGCATTGACCGGGGAGCTGTTTTTT. It is translated as CASSQAGQALTGELFF.

The V and J genes are TRBV9 and TRBJ2-7; tentatively, D is TRBD1 (6 bases). With 3 bases removed from V and 3 bases from J, the gap between germline ends came to 16 bases. The CDR3 extends over 15 amino acids. Germline loops: CDR1 SGDLS, CDR2 YYNGEE. The CDR3 loop reads CASSEGPRGGYEQYF. The CDR3 coding sequence is TGTGCCAGCAGCGAAGGTCCCAGGGGCGGCTACGAGCAGTACTTC.

The chain links TRBV11-2 to TRBJ2-5; D is unclear. Germline values: CDR1 SGHAT, CDR2 FQNNGV. Trimming cost V 4 bases and J 0 bases, with 6 bases left between them. The CDR3 sequence is 13 residues long. CDR3 coding DNA: TGTGCCAGCAGCTCCCCCGACCAAGAGACCCAGTACTTC. Translating it yields CASSSPDQETQYF.

With respect to this clone: Other nucleotide sequences in the sample specify the same CDR3. V is TRBV30 and J is TRBJ2-7; D is perhaps TRBD1 (6 bases). The V gene lost 2 bases and the J gene lost 2 bases, with 7 bases spanning the gap. The CDR3 extends over 12 amino acids. CDR1 and CDR2 from the germline V gene are GTSNPN and SVGIG (reference sequence). CDR3 region: CAWSQGTYEQYF. CDR3 nucleotides: TGTGCCTGGAGTCAGGGGACCTACGAGCAGTACTTC.

This rearrangement joins TRBV5-4 to TRBJ1-4; tentative D call: TRBD1 (5 bases). Looked up from germline, CDR1 is SGHNT and CDR2 is YYREEE (reference sequence). The CDR3 totals 15 residues. The V end was cut by 0 bases, the J end by 2 bases, with 8 bases between. CDR3 sequence (DNA): TGTGCCAGCAGCTTGGGTGGGGCGACTAATGAAAAACTGTTTTTT. Protein product: CASSLGGATNEKLFF.

This rearrangement joins TRBV10-1 to TRBJ2-7; D is unclear. V lost 4 bases, J lost 4 bases, and 11 bases lay in between. Germline assignment: CDR1 WNHNN and CDR2 SYGVQD (reference sequence). The CDR3 is 13 residues long. In DNA form, the CDR3 reads TGCGCCAGCAGTGGCTCGGCCACGTACGAGCAGTACTTC. Residues: CASSGSATYEQYF.

This clone was seen just once. The chain is built from TRBV14 and TRBJ1-2, with D maybe TRBD1 (5 bases). This CDR3 spans 12 amino acids. Looked up from germline, CDR1 is SGHDN and CDR2 is FVKESK. V gave up 9 bases and J gave up 2 bases, with 10 bases separating them. This CDR3 is CASYDSNYGYTF. CDR3 in DNA: TGTGCCAGTTACGACAGCAACTATGGCTACACCTTC.

This clone was recorded once. The V gene is TRBV6-5, the J gene TRBJ2-7; either TRBD1 or TRBD2 may fit D (5 bases each). Trimming pared 9 bases from V and 2 bases from J, leaving 17 bases between. The CDR3 covers 14 residues. CDR1 is MNHEY and CDR2 is SVGAGI in the germline V gene. In DNA, the CDR3 is TGTGCCAGTAGAGTCACGGGACGCCCCTACGAGCAGTACTTC. It codes for CASRVTGRPYEQYF.

This chain links TRBV5-5 with TRBJ2-7, with D uncertain. Trimming shortened V by 0 bases and J by 1 base, and 17 bases separated the two germline ends. The CDR3 runs to 17 residues. The germline gives CDR1 SGHKS, CDR2 YYEKEE (reference sequence). The chain's CDR3 is CASSLGWPPDRSYEQYF. CDR3 nucleotides: TGTGCCAGCAGCTTGGGGTGGCCGCCGGATCGTTCCTACGAGCAGTACTTC.